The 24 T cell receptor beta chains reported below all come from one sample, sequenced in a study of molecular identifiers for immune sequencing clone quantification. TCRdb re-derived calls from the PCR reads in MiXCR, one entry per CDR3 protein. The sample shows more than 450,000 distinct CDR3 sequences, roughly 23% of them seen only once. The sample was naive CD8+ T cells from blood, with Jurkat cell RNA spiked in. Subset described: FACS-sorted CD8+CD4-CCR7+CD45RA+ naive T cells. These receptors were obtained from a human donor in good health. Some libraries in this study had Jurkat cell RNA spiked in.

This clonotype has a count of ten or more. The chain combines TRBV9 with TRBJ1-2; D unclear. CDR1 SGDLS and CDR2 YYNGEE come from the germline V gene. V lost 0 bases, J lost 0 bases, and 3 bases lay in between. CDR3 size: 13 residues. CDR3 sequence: CASSVVTNYGYTF. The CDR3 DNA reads TGTGCCAGCAGCGTAGTAACTAACTATGGCTACACCTTC.

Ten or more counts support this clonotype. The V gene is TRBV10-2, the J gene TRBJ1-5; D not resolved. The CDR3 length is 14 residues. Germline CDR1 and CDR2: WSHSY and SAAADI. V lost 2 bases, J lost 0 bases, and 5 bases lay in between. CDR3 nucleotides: TGCGCCAGCAGTGAGGGAGATAGCAATCAGCCCCAGCATTTT. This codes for CASSEGDSNQPQHF.

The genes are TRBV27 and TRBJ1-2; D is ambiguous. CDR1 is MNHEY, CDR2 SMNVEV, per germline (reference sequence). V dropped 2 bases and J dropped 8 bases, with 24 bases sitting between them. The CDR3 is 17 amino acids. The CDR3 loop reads CASSLPPSHFNPQGYTF. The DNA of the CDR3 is TGTGCCAGCAGTTTACCCCCTTCGCATTTTAATCCACAGGGCTACACCTTC.

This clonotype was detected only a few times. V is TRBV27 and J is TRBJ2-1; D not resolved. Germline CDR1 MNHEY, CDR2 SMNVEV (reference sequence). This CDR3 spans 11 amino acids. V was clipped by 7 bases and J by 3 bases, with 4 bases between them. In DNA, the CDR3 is TGTGCCAGCACTGACTACAATGAGCAGTTCTTC. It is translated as CASTDYNEQFF.

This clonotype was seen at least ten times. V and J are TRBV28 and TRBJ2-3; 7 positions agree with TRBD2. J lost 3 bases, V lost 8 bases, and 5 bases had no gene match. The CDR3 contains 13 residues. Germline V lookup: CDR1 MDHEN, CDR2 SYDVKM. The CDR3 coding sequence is TGTGCCAGCGCGGGGAGGGTAACAGATACGCAGTATTTT. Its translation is CASAGRVTDTQYF.

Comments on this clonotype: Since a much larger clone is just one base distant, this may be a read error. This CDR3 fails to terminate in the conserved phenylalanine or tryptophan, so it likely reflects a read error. Here the CDR3 reads CASSEGRDGTYEQYS. The CDR3, as DNA: TGTGCCAGCAGTGAAGGGAGGGATGGGACCTACGAGCAGTACTCC. The chain has TRBV2 and TRBJ2-7, with a possible D match to TRBD2 (6 bases). The CDR3 contains 15 residues. Per germline, CDR1 SNHLY and CDR2 FYNNEI. Trimming shortened V by 1 base and J by 2 bases, and 12 bases separated the two germline ends.

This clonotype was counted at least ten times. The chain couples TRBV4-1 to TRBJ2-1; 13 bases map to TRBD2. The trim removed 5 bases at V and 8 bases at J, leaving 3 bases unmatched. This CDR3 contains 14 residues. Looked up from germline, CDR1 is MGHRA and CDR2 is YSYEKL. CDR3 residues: CASSTSGGGDEQFF. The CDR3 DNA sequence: TGCGCCAGCAGCACTAGCGGGGGGGGCGATGAGCAGTTCTTC.

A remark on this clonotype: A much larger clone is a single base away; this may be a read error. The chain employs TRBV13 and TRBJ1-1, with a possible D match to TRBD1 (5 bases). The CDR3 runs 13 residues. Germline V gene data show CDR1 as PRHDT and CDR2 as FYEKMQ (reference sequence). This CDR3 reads CASSGAENTEALF. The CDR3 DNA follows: TGTGCCAGCAGCGGGGCAGAGAACACTGAAGCTCTCTTT. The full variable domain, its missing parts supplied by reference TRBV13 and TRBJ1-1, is AAGVIQSPRHLIKEKRETATLKCYPIPRHDTVYWYQQGPGQDPQFLISFYEKMQSDKGSIPDRFSAQQFSDYHSELNMSSLELGDSALYFCASSGAENTEALFGQGTRLTVV.

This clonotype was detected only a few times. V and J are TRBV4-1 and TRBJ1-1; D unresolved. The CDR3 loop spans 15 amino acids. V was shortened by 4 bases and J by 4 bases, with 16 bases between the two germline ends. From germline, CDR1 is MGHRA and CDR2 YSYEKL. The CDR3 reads CASSRGLQTSTEAFF. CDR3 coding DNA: TGCGCCAGCAGCCGTGGGTTACAGACGAGCACTGAAGCTTTCTTT.

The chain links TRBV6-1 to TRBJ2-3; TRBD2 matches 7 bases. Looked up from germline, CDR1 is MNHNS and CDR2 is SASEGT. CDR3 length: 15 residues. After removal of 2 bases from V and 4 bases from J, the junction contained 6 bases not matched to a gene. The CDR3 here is CASSEFEGGADTQYF. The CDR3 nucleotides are TGTGCCAGCAGTGAATTTGAGGGAGGGGCAGATACGCAGTATTTT.

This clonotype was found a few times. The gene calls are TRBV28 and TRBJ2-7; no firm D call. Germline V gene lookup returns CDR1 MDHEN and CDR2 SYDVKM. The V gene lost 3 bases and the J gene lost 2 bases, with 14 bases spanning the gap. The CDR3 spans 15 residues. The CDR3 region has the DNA TGTGCCAGCAGTTTCGGACGGGCCGGAGCCTACGAGCAGTACTTC. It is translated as CASSFGRAGAYEQYF.

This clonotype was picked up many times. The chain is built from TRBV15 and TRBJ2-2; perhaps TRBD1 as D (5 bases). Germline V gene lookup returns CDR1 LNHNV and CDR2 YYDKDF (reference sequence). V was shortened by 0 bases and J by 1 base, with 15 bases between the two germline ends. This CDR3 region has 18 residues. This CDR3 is CATSRDLGQLLNTGELFF. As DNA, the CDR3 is TGTGCCACCAGCAGAGATCTTGGACAACTCCTGAACACCGGGGAGCTGTTTTTT.

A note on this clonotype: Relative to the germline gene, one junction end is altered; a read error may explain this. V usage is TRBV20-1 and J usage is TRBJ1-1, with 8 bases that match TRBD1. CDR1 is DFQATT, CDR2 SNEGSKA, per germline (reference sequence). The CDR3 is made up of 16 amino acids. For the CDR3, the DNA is TGCAGTGCTAGAGACTACCAGGGGGCAAAGAACACTAAAGCTTTCTTT. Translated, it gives CSARDYQGAKNTKAFF.

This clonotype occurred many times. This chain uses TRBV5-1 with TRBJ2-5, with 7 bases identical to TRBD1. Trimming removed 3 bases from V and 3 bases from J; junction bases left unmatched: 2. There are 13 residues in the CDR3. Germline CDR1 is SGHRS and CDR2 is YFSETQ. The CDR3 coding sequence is TGCGCCAGCAGCTCCGGGACAGAAGAGACCCAGTACTTC. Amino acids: CASSSGTEETQYF.

The CDR3 DNA reads TGCAGCGTTGAACCCCTGGAGCGGGGGAACAATGAGCAGTTCTTC. Its translation: CSVEPLERGNNEQFF. This chain uses TRBV29-1 with TRBJ2-1, with 8 bases identical to TRBD2. Germline CDR1 reads SQVTM; CDR2 reads ANQGSEA. The CDR3 covers 15 residues. Trimming at V came to 2 bases and at J to 5 bases, leaving 8 bases not matched to a gene.

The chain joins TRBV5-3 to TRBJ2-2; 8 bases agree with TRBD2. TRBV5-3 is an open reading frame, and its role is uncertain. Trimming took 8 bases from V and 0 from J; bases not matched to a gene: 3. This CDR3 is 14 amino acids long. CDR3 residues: CASRTSPNTGELFF. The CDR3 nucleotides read TGTGCCAGTAGGACTAGCCCGAACACCGGGGAGCTGTTTTTT.

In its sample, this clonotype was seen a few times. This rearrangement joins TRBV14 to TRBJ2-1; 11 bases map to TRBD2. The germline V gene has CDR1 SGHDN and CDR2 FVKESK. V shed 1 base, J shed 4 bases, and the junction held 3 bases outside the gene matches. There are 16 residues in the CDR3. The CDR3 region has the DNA TGTGCCAGCAGCCAAGGGGGGACTAGCGGTTACAATGAGCAGTTCTTC. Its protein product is CASSQGGTSGYNEQFF. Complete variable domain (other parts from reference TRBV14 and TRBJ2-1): EAGVTQFPSHSVIEKGQTVTLRCDPISGHDNLYWYRRVMGKEIKFLLHFVKESKQDESGMPNNRFLAERTGGTYSTLKVQPAELEDSGVYFCASSQGGTSGYNEQFFGPGTRLTVL.

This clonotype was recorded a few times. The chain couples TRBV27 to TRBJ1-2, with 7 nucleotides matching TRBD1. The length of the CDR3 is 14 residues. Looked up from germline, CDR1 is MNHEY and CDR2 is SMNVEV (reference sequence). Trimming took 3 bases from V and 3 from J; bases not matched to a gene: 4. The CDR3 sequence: CASSFGGTDYGYTF. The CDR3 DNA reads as TGTGCCAGCAGTTTCGGCGGGACAGACTATGGCTACACCTTC.

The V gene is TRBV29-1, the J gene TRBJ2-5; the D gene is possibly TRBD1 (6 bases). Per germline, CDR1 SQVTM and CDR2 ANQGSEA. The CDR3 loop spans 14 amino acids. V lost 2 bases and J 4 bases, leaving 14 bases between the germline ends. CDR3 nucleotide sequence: TGCAGCGTTGAATTATGGGAAGGGGGAGAGACCCAGTACTTC. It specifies CSVELWEGGETQYF.

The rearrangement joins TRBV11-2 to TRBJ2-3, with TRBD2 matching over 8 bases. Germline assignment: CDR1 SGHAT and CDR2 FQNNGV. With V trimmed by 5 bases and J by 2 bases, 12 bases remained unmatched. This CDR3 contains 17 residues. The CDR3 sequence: CASSPTLLAEYTDTQYF. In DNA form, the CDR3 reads TGTGCCAGCAGCCCGACCTTACTAGCGGAGTACACAGATACGCAGTATTTT.

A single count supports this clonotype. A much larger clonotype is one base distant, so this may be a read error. This CDR3 reads CASTPPGTPGIETQYF. The CDR3 bases are TGTGCCAGCACTCCGCCCGGCACTCCGGGAATAGAGACCCAGTACTTC. The chain links TRBV25-1 to TRBJ2-5; D perhaps matches TRBD2 (5 bases). Between the trimmed V and J ends, which lost 7 bases and 4 bases, there was a span of 22 bases. CDR3 size: 16 residues. Germline CDR1 MGHDK, CDR2 SYGVNS.

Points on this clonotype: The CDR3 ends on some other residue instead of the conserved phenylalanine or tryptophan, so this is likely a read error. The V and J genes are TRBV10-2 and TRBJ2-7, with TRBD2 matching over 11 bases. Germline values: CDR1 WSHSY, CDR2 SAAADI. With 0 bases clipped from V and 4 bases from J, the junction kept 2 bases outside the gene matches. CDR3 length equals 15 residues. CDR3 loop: CASSESLAGVYEQYL. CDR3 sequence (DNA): TGCGCCAGCAGTGAGTCACTAGCGGGGGTGTACGAGCAGTACCTC.

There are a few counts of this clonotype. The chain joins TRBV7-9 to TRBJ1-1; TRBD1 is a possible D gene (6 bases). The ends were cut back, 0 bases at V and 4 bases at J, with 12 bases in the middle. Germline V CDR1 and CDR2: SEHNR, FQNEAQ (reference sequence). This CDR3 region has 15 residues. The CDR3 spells CASSLAQGRATEAFF. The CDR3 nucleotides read TGTGCCAGCAGCTTAGCGCAGGGGAGGGCCACTGAAGCTTTCTTT.

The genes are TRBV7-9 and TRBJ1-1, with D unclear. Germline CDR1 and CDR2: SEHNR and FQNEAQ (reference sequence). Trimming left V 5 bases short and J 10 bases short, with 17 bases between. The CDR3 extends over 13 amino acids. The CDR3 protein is CASSPLEVPGAFF. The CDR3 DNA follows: TGTGCCAGCAGCCCCCTTGAGGTCCCGGGAGCTTTCTTT.